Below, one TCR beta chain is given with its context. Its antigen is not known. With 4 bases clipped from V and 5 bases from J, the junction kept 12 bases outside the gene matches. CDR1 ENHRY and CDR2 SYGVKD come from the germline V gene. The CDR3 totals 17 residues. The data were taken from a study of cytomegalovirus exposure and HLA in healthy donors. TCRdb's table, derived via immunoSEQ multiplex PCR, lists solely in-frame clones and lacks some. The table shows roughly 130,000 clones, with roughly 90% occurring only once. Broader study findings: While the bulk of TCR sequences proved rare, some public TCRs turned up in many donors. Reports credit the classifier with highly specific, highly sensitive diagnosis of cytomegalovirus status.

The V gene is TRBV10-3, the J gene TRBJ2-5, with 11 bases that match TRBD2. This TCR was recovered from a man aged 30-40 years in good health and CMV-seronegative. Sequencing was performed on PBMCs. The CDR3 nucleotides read TGTGCCATCAGTGCGATAGCGGGGGGGCTACCGTCGGAGACCCAGTACTTC. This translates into CAISAIAGGLPSETQYF.